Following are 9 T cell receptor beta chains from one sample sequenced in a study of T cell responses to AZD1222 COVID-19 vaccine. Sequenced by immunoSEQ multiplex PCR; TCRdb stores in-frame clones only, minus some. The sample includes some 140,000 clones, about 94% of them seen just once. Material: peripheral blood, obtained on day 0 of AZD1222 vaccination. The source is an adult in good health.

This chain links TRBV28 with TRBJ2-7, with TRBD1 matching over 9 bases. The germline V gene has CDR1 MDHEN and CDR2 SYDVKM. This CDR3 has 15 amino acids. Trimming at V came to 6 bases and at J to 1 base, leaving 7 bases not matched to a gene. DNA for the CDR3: TGTGCCAGCAGGGCCTCGGGACAGGGTTCCTACGAGCAGTACTTC. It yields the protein CASRASGQGSYEQYF.

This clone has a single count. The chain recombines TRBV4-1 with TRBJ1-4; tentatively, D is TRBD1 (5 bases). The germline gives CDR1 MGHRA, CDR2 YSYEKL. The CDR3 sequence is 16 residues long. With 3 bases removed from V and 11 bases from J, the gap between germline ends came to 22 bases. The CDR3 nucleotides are TGCGCCAGCAGCCAGGCGACCCTGGGGCGCTATAAGAAACTGTTTTTT. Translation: CASSQATLGRYKKLFF.

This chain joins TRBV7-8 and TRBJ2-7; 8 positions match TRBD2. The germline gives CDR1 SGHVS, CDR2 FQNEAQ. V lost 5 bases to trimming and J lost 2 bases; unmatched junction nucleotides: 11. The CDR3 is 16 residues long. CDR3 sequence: CASSRRVAGIPYEQYF. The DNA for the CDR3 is TGTGCCAGCAGCCGGCGGGTAGCGGGGATACCCTACGAGCAGTACTTC. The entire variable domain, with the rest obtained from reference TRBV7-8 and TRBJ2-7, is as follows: GAGVSQSPRYKVAKRGQDVALRCDPISGHVSLFWYQQALGQGPEFLTYFQNEAQLDKSGLPSDRFFAERPEGSVSTLKIQRTQQEDSAVYLCASSRRVAGIPYEQYFGPGTRLTVT.

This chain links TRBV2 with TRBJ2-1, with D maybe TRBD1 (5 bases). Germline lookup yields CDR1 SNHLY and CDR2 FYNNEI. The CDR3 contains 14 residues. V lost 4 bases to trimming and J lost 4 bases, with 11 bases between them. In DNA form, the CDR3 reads TGTGCCAGCAGTGCCAGGGAACTTTACAATGAGCAGTTCTTC. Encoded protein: CASSARELYNEQFF.

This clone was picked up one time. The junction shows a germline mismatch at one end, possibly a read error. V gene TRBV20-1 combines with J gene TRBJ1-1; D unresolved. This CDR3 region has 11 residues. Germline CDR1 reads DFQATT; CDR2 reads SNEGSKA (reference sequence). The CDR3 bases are TGTATCATCCCGGGGAACACTGAAGCTTTCTTT. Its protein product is CIIPGNTEAFF.

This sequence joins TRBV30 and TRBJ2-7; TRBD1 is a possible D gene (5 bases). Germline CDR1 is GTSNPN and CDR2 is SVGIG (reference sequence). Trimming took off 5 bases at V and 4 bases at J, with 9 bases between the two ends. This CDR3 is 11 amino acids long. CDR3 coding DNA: TGTGCCTGGGACAGTAAATACGAGCAGTACTTC. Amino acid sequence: CAWDSKYEQYF. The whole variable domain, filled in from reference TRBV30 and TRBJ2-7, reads SQTIHQWPATLVQPVGSPLSLECTVEGTSNPNLYWYRQAAGRGLQLLFYSVGIGQISSEVPQNLSASRPQDRQFILSSKKLLLSDSGFYLCAWDSKYEQYFGPGTRLTVT.

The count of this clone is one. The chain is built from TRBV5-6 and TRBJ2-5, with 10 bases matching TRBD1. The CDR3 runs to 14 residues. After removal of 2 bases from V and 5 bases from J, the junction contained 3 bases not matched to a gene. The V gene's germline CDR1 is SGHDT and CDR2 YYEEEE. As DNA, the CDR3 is TGTGCCAGCAGCTTACCGGGACAGGGGGAGACCCAGTACTTC. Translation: CASSLPGQGETQYF.

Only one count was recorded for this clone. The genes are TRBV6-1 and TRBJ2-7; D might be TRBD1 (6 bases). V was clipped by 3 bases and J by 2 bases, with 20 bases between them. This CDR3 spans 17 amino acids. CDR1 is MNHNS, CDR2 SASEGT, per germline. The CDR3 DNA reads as TGTGCCAGCAGTGAGCAACTAAGGACAGCCCTCACCTACGAGCAGTACTTC. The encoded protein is CASSEQLRTALTYEQYF.

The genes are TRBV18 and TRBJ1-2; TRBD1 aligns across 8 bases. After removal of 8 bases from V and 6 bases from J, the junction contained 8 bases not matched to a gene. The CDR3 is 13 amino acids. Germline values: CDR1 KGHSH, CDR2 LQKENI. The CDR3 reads CASREDRVHGYTF. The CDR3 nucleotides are TGTGCCAGCCGAGAGGACAGGGTCCATGGCTACACCTTC.